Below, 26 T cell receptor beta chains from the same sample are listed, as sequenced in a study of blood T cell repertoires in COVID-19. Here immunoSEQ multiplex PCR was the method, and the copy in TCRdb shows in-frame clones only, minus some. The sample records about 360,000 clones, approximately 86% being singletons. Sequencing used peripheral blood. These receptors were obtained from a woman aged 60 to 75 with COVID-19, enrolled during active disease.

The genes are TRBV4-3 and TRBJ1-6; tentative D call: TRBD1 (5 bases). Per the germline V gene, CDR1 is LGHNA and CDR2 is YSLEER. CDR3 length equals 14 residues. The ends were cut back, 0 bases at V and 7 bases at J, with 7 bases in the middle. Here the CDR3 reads CASSQDSGNSPLHF. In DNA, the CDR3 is TGCGCCAGCAGCCAAGATTCAGGGAATTCACCCCTCCACTTT.

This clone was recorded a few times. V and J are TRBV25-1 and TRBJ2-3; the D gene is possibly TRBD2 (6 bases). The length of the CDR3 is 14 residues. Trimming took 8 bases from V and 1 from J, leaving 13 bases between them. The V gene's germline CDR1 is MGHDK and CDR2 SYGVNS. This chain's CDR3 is CASGSGSGTDTQYF. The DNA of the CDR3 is TGTGCCAGCGGGAGCGGGTCTGGCACAGATACGCAGTATTTT.

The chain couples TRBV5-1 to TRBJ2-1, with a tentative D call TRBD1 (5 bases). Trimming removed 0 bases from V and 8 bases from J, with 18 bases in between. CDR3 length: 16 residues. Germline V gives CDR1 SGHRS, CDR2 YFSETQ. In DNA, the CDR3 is TGCGCCAGCAGCTTGGGGATGGGGTCAGGGATGGATGAGCAGTTCTTC. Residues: CASSLGMGSGMDEQFF.

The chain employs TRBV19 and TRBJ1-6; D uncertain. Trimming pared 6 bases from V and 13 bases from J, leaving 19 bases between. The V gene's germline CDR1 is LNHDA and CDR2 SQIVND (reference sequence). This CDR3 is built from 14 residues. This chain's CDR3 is CASSLFSIVDPLHF. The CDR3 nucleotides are TGTGCCAGTAGCCTTTTCAGTATTGTTGATCCCCTCCACTTT. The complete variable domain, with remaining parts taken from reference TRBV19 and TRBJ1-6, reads DGGITQSPKYLFRKEGQNVTLSCEQNLNHDAMYWYRQDPGQGLRLIYYSQIVNDFQKGDIAEGYSVSREKKESFPLTVTSAQKNPTAFYLCASSLFSIVDPLHFGNGTRLTVT.

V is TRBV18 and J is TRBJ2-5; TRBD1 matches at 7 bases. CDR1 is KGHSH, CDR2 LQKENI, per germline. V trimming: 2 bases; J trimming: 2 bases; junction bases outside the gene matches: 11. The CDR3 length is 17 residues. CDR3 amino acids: CASSPVPPGQAQETQYF. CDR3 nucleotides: TGTGCCAGCTCACCAGTCCCCCCCGGACAGGCACAAGAGACCCAGTACTTC.

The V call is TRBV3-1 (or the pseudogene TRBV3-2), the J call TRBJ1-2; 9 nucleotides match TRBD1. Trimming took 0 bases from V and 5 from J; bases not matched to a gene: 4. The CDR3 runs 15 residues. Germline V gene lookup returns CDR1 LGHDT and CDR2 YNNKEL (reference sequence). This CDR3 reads CASSQDADRGYGYTF. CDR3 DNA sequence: TGTGCCAGCAGCCAAGACGCGGACAGGGGATATGGCTACACCTTC.

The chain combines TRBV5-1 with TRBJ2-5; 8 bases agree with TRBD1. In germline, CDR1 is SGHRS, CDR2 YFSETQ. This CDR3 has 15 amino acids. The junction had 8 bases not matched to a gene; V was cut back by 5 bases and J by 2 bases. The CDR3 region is CASRRQGMRQETQYF. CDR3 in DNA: TGCGCCAGCAGAAGACAGGGGATGAGGCAAGAGACCCAGTACTTC.

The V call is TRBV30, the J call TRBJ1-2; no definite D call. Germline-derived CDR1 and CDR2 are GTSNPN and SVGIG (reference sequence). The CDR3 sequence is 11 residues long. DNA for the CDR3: TGTGTTTGCGGGAAGGGTTGTGGCTACACCTTC. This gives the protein CVCGKGCGYTF.

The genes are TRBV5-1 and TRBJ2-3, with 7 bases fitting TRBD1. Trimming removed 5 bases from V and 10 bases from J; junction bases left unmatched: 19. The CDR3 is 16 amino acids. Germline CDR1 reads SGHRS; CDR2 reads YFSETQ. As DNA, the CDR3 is TGCGCCAGCAGACCTGGAGACAGGGCCCTAAGTGGATCGCAGTATTTT. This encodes CASRPGDRALSGSQYF.

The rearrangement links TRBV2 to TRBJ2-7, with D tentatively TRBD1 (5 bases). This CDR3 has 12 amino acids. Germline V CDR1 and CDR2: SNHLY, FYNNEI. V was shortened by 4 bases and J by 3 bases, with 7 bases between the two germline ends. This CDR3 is CASSADSYEQYF. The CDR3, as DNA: TGTGCCAGCAGTGCCGACAGCTACGAGCAGTACTTC.

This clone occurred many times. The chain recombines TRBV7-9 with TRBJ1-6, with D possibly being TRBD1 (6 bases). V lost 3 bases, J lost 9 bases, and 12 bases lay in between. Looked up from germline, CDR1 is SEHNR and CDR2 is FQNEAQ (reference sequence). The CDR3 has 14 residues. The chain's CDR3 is CASSLGASGSPLHF. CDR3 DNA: TGTGCCAGCAGCTTGGGGGCGAGTGGTTCACCCCTCCACTTT.

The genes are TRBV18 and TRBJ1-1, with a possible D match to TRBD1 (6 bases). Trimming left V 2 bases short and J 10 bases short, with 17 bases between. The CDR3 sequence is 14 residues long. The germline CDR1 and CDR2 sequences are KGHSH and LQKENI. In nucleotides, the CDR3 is TGTGCCAGCTCACCAAGCGGGGGGCCCTGGTTAGCTTTCTTT. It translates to CASSPSGGPWLAFF.

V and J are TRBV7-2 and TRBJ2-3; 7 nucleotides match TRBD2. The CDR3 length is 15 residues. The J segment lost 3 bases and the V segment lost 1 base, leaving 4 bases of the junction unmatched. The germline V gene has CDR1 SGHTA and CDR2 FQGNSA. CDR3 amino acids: CASSLDRGVTDTQYF. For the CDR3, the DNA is TGTGCCAGCAGCTTAGATCGGGGGGTAACAGATACGCAGTATTTT.

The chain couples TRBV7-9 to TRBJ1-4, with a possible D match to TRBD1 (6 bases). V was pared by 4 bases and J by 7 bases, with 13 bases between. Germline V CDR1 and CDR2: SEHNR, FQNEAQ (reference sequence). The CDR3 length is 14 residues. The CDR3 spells CASSSGPRGEKLFF. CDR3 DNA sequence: TGTGCCAGCAGCTCGGGCCCCAGGGGTGAAAAACTGTTTTTT.

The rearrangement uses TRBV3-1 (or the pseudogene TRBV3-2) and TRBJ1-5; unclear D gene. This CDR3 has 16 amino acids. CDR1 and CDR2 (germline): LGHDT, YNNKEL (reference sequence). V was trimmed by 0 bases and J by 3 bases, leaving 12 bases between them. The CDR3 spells CASSQEPVGDNQPQHF. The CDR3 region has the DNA TGTGCCAGCAGCCAAGAACCCGTCGGTGACAATCAGCCCCAGCATTTT.

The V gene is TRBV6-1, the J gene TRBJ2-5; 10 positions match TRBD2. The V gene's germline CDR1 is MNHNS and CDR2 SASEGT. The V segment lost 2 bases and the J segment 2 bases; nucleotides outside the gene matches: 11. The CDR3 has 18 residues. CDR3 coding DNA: TGTGCCAGCAGTGAAATCGGGAGGCTAGCGGGGGATCAAGAGACCCAGTACTTC. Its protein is CASSEIGRLAGDQETQYF.

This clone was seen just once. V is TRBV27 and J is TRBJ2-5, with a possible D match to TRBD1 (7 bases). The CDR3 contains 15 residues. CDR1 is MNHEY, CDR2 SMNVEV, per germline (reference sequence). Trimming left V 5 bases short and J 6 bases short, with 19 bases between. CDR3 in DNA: TGTGCCAGCAGTCGGACTTCAGGGGGGCAGAAGACCCAGTACTTC. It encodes CASSRTSGGQKTQYF.

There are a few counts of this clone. In DNA, the CDR3 is TGTGCCAGCAGCTTAGCCGGGACAGGGGTAACAGATACGCAGTATTTT. Translation gives CASSLAGTGVTDTQYF. V usage is TRBV7-9 and J usage is TRBJ2-3, with TRBD1 matching over 10 bases. CDR1 SEHNR and CDR2 FQNEAQ come from the germline V gene (reference sequence). The CDR3 totals 16 residues. V was pared by 0 bases and J by 3 bases, with 3 bases of the junction left unmatched.

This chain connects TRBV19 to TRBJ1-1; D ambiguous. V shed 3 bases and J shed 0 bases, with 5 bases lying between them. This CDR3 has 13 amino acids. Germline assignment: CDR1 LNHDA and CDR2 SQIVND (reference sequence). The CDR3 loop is CASSMSMNTEAFF. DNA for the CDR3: TGTGCCAGTAGTATGTCTATGAACACTGAAGCTTTCTTT.

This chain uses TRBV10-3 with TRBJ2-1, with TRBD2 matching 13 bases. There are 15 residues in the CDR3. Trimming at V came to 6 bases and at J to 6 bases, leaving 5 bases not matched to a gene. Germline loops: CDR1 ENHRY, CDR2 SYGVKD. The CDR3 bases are TGTGCCATCAGCAACACTAGCGGGGGGGCCAATGAGCAGTTCTTC. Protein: CAISNTSGGANEQFF.

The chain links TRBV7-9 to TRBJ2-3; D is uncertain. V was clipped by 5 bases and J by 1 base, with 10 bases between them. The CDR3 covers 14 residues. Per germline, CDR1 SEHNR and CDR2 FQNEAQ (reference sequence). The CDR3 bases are TGTGCCAGCAGCCCCTTTTCCGGCACAGATACGCAGTATTTT. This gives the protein CASSPFSGTDTQYF.

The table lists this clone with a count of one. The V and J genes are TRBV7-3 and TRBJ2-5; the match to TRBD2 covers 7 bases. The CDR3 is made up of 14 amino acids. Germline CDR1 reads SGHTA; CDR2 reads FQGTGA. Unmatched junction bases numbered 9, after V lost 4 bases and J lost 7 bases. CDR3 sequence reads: CASSSGLGSGTQYF. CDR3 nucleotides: TGTGCCAGCAGCTCTGGACTAGGTTCGGGGACCCAGTACTTC.

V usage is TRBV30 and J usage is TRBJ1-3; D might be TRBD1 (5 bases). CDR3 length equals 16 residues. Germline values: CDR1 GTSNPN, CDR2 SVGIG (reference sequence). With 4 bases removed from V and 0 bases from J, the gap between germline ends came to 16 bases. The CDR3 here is CAWTLGRTNSGNTIYF. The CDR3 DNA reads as TGTGCCTGGACTTTAGGGCGGACAAACTCTGGAAACACCATATATTTT.

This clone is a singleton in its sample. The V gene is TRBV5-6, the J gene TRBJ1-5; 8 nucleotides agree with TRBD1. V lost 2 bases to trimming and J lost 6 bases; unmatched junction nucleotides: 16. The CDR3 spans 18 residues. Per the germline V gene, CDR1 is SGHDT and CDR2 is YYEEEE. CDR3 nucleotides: TGTGCCAGCAGCTTTGGTCAGGGGGCGCTTTCATATGGTCAGCCCCAGCATTTT. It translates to CASSFGQGALSYGQPQHF.

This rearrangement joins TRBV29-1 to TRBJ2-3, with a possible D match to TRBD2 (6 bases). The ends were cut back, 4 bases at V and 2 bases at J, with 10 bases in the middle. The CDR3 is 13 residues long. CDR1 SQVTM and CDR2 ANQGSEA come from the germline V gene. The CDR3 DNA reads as TGCAGCGTTGGGGGACTCCCCACAGATACGCAGTATTTT. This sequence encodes CSVGGLPTDTQYF.

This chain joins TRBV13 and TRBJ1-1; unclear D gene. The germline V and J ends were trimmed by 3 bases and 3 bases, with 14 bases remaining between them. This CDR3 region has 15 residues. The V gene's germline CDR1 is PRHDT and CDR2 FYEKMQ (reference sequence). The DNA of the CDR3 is TGTGCCAGCAGCTTCGAGAGGGTTGGGCACACTGAAGCTTTCTTT. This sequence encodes CASSFERVGHTEAFF.